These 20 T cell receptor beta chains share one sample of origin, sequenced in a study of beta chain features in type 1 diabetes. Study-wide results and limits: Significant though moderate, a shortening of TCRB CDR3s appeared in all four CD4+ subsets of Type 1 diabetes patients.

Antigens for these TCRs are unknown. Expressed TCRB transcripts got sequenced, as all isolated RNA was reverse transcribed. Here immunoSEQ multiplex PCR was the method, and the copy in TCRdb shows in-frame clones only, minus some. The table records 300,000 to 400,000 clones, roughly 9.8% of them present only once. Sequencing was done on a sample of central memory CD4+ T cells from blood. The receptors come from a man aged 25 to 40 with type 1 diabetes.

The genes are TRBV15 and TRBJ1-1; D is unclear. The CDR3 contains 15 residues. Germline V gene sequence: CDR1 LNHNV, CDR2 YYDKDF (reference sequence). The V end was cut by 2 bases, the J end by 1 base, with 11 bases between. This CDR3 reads CATSRPNKGNTEAFF. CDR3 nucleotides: TGTGCCACCAGCAGACCAAATAAGGGGAACACTGAAGCTTTCTTT.

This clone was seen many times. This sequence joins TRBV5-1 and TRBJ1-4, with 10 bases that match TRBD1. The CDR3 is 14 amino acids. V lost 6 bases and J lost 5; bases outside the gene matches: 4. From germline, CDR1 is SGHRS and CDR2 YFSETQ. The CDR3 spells CASNPGQGNEKLFF. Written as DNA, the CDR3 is TGCGCCAGCAATCCGGGACAGGGGAATGAAAAACTGTTTTTT.

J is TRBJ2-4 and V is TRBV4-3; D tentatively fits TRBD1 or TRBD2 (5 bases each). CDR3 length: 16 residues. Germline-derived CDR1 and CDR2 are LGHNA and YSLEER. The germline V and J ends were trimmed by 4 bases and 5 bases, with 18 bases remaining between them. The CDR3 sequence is CASSPLGRGAENIQYF. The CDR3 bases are TGCGCCAGCAGCCCCCTCGGCCGGGGCGCGGAAAACATTCAGTACTTC.

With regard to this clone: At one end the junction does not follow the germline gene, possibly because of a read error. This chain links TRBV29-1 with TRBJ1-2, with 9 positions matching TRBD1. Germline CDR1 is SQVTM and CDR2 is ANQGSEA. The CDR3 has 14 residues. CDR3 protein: CSVGAGTGPYSYTF. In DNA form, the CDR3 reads TGCAGCGTTGGGGCCGGGACAGGGCCCTATAGCTACACCTTC.

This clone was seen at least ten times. The CDR3 spells CASSLGGASPNEQFF. The CDR3 DNA sequence: TGTGCCAGCAGTTTGGGGGGCGCGTCCCCCAATGAGCAGTTCTTC. The V gene is TRBV28, the J gene TRBJ2-1, with D possibly being TRBD1 or TRBD2 (6 bases each). V gave up 3 bases and J gave up 6 bases, with 15 bases separating them. Germline values: CDR1 MDHEN, CDR2 SYDVKM. CDR3 length: 15 amino acids.

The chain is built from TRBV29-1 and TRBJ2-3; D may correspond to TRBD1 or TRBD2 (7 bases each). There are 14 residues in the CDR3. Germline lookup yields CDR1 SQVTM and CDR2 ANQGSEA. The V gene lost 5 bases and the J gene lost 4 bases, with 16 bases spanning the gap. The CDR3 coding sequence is TGCAGCGTTCCCGGGGGGACAGCCCCAGATACGCAGTATTTT. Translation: CSVPGGTAPDTQYF.

In nucleotides, the CDR3 is TGCGCCAGCAGCGTCCGGACGGACCAAGAGACCCAGTACTTC. Its translation is CASSVRTDQETQYF. The gene calls are TRBV5-1 and TRBJ2-5; no clear D. V was pared by 4 bases and J by 0 bases, with 10 bases between. Per the germline V gene, CDR1 is SGHRS and CDR2 is YFSETQ. The CDR3 consists of 14 residues.

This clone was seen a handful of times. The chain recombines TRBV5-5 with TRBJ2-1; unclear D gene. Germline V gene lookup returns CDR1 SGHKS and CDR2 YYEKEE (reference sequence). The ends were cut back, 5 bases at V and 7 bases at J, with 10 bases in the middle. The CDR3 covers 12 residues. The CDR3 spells CASRMSFNEQFF. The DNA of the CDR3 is TGTGCCAGCAGAATGAGCTTTAATGAGCAGTTCTTC.

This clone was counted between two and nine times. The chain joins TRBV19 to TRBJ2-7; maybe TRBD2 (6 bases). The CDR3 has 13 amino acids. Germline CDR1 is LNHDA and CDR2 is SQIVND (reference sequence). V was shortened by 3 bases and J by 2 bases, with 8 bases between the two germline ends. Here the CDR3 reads CASSMTRTYEQYF. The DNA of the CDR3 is TGTGCCAGTAGTATGACTAGGACCTACGAGCAGTACTTC.

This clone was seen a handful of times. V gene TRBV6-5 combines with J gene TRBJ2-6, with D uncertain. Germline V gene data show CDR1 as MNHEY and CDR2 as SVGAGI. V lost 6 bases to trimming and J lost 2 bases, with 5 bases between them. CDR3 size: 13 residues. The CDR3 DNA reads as TGTGCCAGCAGGAAGCCTGGGGCCAACGTCCTGACTTTC. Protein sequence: CASRKPGANVLTF.

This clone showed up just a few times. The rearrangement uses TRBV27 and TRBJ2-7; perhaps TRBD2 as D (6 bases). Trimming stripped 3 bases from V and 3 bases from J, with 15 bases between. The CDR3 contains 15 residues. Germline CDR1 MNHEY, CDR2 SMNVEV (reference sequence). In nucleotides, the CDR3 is TGTGCCAGCAGTTTCTGGGGGGTTCGGGGCTACGAGCAGTACTTC. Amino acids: CASSFWGVRGYEQYF.

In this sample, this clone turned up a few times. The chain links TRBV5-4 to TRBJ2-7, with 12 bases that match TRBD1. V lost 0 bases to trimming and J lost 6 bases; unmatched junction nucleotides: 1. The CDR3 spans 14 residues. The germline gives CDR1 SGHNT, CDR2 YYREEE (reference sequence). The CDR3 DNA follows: TGTGCCAGCAGCTTGGGGGACAGGGGGCGCGAGCAGTACTTC. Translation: CASSLGDRGREQYF. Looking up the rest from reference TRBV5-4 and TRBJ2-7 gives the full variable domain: ETGVTQSPTHLIKTRGQQVTLRCSSQSGHNTVSWYQQALGQGPQFIFQYYREEENGRGNFPPRFSGLQFPNYSSELNVNALELDDSALYLCASSLGDRGREQYFGPGTRLTVT.

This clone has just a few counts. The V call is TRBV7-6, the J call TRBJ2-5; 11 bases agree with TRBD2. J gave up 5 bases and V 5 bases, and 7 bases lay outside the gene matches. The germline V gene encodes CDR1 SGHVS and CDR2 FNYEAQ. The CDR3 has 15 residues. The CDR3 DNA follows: TGTGCCAGCAGCCTGATAGCGGGAGGGAGGGAGACCCAGTACTTC. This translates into CASSLIAGGRETQYF.

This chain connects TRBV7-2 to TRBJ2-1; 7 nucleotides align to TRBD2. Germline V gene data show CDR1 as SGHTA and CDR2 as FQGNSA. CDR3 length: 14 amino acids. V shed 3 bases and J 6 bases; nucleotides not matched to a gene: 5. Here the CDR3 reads CASSLARESNEQFF. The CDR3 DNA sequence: TGTGCCAGCAGCTTGGCGCGGGAGAGCAATGAGCAGTTCTTC.

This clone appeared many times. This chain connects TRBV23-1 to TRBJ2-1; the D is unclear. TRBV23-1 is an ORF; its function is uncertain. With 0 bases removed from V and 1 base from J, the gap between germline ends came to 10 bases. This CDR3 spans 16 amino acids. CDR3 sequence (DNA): TGCGCCAGCAGTCAATCGAGGCGTTTGTCCTACAATGAGCAGTTCTTC. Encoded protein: CASSQSRRLSYNEQFF.

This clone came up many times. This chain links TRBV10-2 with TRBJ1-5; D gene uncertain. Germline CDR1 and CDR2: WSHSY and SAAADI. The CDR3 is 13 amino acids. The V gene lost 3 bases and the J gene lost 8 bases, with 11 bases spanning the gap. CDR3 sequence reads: CASSEATVEPQHF. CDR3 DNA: TGCGCCAGCAGTGAAGCTACCGTAGAGCCCCAGCATTTT.

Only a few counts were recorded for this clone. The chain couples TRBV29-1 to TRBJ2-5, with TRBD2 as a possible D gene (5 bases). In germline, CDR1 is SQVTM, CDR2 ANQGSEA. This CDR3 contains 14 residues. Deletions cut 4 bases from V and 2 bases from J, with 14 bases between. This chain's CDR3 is CSVVDGLKQETQYF. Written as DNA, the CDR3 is TGCAGCGTTGTGGACGGACTGAAACAAGAGACCCAGTACTTC.

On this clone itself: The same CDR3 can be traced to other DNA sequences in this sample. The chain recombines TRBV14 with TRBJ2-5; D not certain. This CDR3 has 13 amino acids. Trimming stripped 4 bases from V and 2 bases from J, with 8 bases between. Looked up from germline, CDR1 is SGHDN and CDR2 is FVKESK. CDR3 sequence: CASSPQIQETQYF. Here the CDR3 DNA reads TGTGCCAGCAGCCCTCAGATTCAAGAGACCCAGTACTTC.

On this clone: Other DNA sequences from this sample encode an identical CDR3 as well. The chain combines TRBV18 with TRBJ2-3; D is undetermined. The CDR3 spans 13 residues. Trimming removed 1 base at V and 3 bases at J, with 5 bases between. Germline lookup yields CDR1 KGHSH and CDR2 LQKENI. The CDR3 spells CASSPLGTDTQYF. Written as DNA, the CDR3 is TGTGCCAGCTCACCACTGGGGACAGATACGCAGTATTTT.

CDR3 amino acids: CASSSTVTGYEQYF. Here the CDR3 DNA reads TGTGCCAGCAGCTCCACCGTAACAGGCTACGAGCAGTACTTC. This chain connects TRBV11-2 to TRBJ2-7; a possible D gene is TRBD1 (5 bases). The CDR3 is made up of 14 amino acids. V was clipped by 4 bases and J by 3 bases, with 13 bases between them. Germline loops: CDR1 SGHAT, CDR2 FQNNGV.